This TCR beta chain was documented in a study of neurological immune-mediated disorders. This CDR3 contains 11 residues. CDR1 is SNHLY, CDR2 FYNNEI, per germline. Trimming took off 8 bases at V and 9 bases at J, with 13 bases between the two ends. Sorted libraries were derived from approximately 1 million CD4+ or CD8+ T cells. TCRdb fed the 5' RACE reads into MiXCR, producing one record per CDR3 protein. Of 45,000 to 55,000 distinct CDR3 sequences in the sample, over 5.5% are singletons; the top ten hold approximately 1.5%. This clonotype has ten or more counts. The sample consisted of CD4+ T cells from blood. The V gene is TRBV2, the J gene TRBJ1-1, with D perhaps matching TRBD1 (6 bases). The source of this sequence is a woman between 18 and 30 years old with multiple sclerosis. The CDR3 reads CASLRDNQAFF. The CDR3 nucleotides are TGTGCCAGCTTACGGGACAATCAAGCTTTCTTT.